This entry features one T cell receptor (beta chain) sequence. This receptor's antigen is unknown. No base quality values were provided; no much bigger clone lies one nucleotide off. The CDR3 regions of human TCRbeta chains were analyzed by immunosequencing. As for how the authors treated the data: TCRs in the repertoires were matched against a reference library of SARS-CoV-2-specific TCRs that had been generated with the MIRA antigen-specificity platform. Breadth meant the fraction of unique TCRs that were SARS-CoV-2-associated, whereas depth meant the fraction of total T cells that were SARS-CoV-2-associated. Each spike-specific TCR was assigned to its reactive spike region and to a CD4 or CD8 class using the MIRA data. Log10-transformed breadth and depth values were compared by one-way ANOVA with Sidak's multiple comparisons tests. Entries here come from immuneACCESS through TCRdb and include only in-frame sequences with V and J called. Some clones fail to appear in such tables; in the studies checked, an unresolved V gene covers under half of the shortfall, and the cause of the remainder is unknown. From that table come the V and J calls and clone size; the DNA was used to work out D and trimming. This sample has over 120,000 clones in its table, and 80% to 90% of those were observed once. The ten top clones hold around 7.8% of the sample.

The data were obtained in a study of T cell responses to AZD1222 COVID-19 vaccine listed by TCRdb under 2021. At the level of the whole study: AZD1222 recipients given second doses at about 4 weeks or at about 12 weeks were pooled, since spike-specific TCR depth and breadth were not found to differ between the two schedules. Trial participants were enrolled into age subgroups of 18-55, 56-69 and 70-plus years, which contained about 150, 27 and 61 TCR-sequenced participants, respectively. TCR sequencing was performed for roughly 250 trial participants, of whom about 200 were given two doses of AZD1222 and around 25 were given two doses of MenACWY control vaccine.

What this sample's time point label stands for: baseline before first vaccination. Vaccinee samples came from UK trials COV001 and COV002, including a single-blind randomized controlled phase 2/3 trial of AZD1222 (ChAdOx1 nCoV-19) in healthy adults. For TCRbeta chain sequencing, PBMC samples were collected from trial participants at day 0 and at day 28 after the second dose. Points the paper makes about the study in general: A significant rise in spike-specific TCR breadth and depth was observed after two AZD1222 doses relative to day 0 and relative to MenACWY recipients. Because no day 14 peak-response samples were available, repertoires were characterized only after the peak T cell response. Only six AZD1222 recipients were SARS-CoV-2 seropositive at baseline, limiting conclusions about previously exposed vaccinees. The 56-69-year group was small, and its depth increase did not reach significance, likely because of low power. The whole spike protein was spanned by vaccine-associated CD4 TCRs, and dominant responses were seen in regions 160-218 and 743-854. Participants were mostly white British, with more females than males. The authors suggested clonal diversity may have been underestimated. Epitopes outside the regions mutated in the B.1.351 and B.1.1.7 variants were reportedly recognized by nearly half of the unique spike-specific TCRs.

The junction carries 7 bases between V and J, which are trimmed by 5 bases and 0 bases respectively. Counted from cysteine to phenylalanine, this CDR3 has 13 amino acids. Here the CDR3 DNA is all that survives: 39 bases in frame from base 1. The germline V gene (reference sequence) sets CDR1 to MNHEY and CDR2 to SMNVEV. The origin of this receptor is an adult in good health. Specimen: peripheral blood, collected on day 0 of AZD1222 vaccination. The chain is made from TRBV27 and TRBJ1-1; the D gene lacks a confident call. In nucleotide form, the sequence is TGTGCCAGCAGTACAGCCCTGAACACTGAAGCTTTCTTT. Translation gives CASSTALNTEAFF.